A selection of T cell receptor beta chains follows, all from one sample in a study of CD8+CD57+ T cells in acquired aplastic anemia. TCRdb analysed the reads with MiXCR anew, one entry per CDR3 protein. The data contain more than 45,000 distinct CDR3 sequences, over 60% of them singletons. Material: sorted CD4+, CD8+, or CD8+CD57+ T cells (not recorded which) from PBMCs. These receptors came from a human donor in good health, serving as a control. Each CDR3 is given with its conserved first and last residue. A D gene is named only where the DNA matches it firmly. Not all rows give a size; the values are once, few, many and, for expanded clones, a class.

>TRBV19|TRBJ2-7|-|TRBD2
CASSRASGSSYEQYF
TGTGCCAGTAGTAGGGCTAGCGGGAGCTCCTACGAGCAGTACTTC
>TRBV10-3|TRBJ1-5|-|TRBD1
CAIRGTDNQPQHF
TGTGCCATCAGAGGGACAGACAATCAGCCCCAGCATTTT
>TRBV19|TRBJ2-3|-|TRBD1
CASSDGTGPTLSQYF
TGTGCCAGTAGCGACGGGACAGGCCCTACCCTGTCGCAGTATTTT
>TRBV10-3|TRBJ2-3|-|-
CAISQSAGQNTQYF
TGTGCCATCAGTCAAAGCGCAGGACAAAATACGCAGTATTTT
>TRBV7-3|TRBJ2-3|few|TRBD2
CASSLKGTSGTDTQYF
TGTGCCAGCAGCTTAAAGGGGACTAGCGGCACAGATACGCAGTATTTT
>TRBV9|TRBJ2-3|once|TRBD2
CASSARLAGADTQYF
TGTGCCAGCAGCGCCCGACTAGCGGGGGCAGATACGCAGTATTTT
>TRBV29-1|TRBJ2-3|-|TRBD2
CSVEAGLAGDTQYF
TGCAGCGTCGAAGCGGGACTAGCGGGAGATACGCAGTATTTT
>TRBV29-1|TRBJ1-2|few|-
CSVDPGGHYGYTF
TGCAGCGTTGATCCTGGGGGCCATTATGGCTACACCTTC
>TRBV24-1|TRBJ2-7|-|-
CATSDSALGPYEQYF
TGTGCCACCAGTGATTCAGCCCTAGGTCCCTACGAGCAGTACTTC
>TRBV20-1|TRBJ1-2|-|TRBD1
CSASPRTGSNYGYTF
TGCAGTGCCTCGCCTAGGACAGGGTCTAACTATGGCTACACCTTC
>TRBV24-1|TRBJ2-3|-|-
CATSDRATRTDTQYF
TGTGCCACCAGTGACCGCGCTACCCGCACAGATACGCAGTATTTT